This note documents a single T cell receptor (beta chain) sequence. Its matching antigen is unknown. These data are taken from a study of vaccination effects on CD4 cells after COVID-19. Whole-study findings and limits: Late post-vaccination, clones induced by infection and those induced by vaccine underwent marked clonal contraction. Only a single clone (1 of 255 vaccine-induced clones in healthy vaccinees) cross-reacted with common cold coronaviruses.

This CDR3 contains 16 residues. Losses at the gene ends were 4 bases for V and 5 bases for J; bases not matched to a gene: 6. Looked up from germline, CDR1 is MNHEY and CDR2 is SVGAGI. Sequencing was preceded by expansion of antigen-specific CD4+ T cells with viral peptide pools in the ViraFEST assay. An approximately 10-day culture period preceded the isolation of CD4+ T cells. All vaccine recipients tested negative for nucleocapsid antibodies and had never contracted SARS-CoV-2 infection. Over 1.5 million PBMC per well were cultured with 7.5 to 10 IU/ml IL-2 and 7.5 to 10 ug/ml peptides. On days 3 and 7, fresh IL-2 medium replaced half the medium. Generated by immunoSEQ multiplex PCR, the TCRdb table keeps only in-frame clones and is missing some. Found here are 50,000 to 65,000 clones, roughly three quarters of them singletons; the top ten hold 5.5% to 7%.

The origin of this receptor is a human donor who received a COVID-19 vaccine. Sequenced here: CD4+ T cells from PBMCs cultured with HCoV-OC43 spike peptides, sampled before COVID-19 vaccination. Subset of the sample: HCoV-OC43 spike overlapping peptide pool stimulation. The chain uses TRBV6-5 and TRBJ1-6; 9 nucleotides align to TRBD1. The CDR3 DNA reads TGTGCCAGCAGTTCCCCGACAGGGGGAGATAATTCACCCCTCCACTTT. This encodes CASSSPTGGDNSPLHF.